One and the same sample provided the 5 T cell receptor beta chains below, sequenced in a study of Tregs in tolerant kidney transplant recipients. Antigens of these TCRs are unknown. Sequencing was performed with immunoSEQ multiplex PCR; in TCRdb, only in-frame clones are kept and a portion is missing. The sample records tens of thousands of clones, roughly 96% being singletons. Input material: Tregs from blood cultured with allogeneic cells. Receptors were obtained from a human donor in good health.

V usage is TRBV10-3 and J usage is TRBJ1-5, with 8 bases matching TRBD1. This CDR3 has 14 residues. With V trimmed by 4 bases and J by 5 bases, 4 bases remained unmatched. CDR1 is ENHRY and CDR2 is SYGVKD in the germline V gene. In DNA, the CDR3 is TGTGCCATCAGTGGACAGGGGCTAGATCAGCCCCAGCATTTT. It specifies CAISGQGLDQPQHF.

The V gene is TRBV30, the J gene TRBJ2-1; 8 bases map to TRBD2. The CDR3 has 15 amino acids. CDR1 GTSNPN and CDR2 SVGIG come from the germline V gene (reference sequence). Trimming at V came to 0 bases and at J to 8 bases, leaving 9 bases not matched to a gene. CDR3 bases: TGTGCCTGGAGTGTCCGGGGGGGCGTTCGCGATGAGCAGTTCTTC. Protein product: CAWSVRGGVRDEQFF.

The genes are TRBV19 and TRBJ1-2; D is uncertain. Germline V gene sequence: CDR1 LNHDA, CDR2 SQIVND (reference sequence). The germline V and J ends were trimmed by 4 bases and 8 bases, with 17 bases remaining between them. This CDR3 is built from 14 residues. CDR3 bases: TGTGCCAGTAGTACCCCCGGCACCGCGAGCGGCTACACCTTC. Translated, it gives CASSTPGTASGYTF.

The chain links TRBV7-8 to TRBJ1-5, with a tentative D call TRBD1 (6 bases). The CDR3 loop spans 20 amino acids. Per germline, CDR1 SGHVS and CDR2 FQNEAQ. The V end lost 5 bases, the J end lost 0 bases, and 26 bases lay between the germline ends. CDR3 sequence (DNA): TGTGCCAGCAGCCAAGTCCTGACAGGCGGATGGGGGAATAGCAATCAGCCCCAGCATTTT. Translating gives CASSQVLTGGWGNSNQPQHF.

This sequence joins TRBV27 and TRBJ2-7, with TRBD1 matching over 7 bases. V shed 2 bases and J 5 bases; nucleotides not matched to a gene: 6. Per the germline V gene, CDR1 is MNHEY and CDR2 is SMNVEV (reference sequence). This CDR3 region has 14 residues. The CDR3 here is CASSLVDRAHEQYF. The CDR3 DNA is TGTGCCAGCAGTTTAGTCGACAGGGCCCACGAGCAGTACTTC.